This TCR beta chain derives from a study of cytomegalovirus exposure and HLA in healthy donors. V dropped 6 bases and J dropped 1; count of bases not matched to a gene: 13. The CDR3 has 16 amino acids. Germline loops: CDR1 SQVTM, CDR2 ANQGSEA. With 60 Vbeta and 13 Jbeta primers, the PCR was carried out. TCRdb keeps only in-frame clones here, not all; method: immunoSEQ multiplex PCR. The sample has about 69,000 clones; around 70% are singletons. This clone was observed once. The sequencing sample was made of PBMCs. V and J are TRBV29-1 and TRBJ2-3; TRBD2 matches at 7 bases. The receptor was isolated from a male donor in good health and CMV-seropositive. The CDR3 loop is CSVREGGPSRTDTQYF. CDR3 bases: TGCAGCGTAAGGGAGGGAGGGCCTTCCCGCACAGATACGCAGTATTTT.